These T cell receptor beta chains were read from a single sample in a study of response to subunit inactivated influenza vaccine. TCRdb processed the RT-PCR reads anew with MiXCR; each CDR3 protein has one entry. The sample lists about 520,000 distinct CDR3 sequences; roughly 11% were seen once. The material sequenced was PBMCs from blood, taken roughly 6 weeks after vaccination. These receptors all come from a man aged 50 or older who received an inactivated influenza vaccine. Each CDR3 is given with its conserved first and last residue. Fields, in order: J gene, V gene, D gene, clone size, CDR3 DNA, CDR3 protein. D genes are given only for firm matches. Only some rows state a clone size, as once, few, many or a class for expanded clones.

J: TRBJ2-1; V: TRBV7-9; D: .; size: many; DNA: TGTGCCAGCAGCCCTCGCGGTACAGGGCCGACCTACAATGAGCAGTTCTTC; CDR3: CASSPRGTGPTYNEQFF
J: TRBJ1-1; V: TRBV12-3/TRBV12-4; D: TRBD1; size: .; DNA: TGTGCCAGCAGTCGGACAGGGACTTACACGATGAACACTGAAGCTTTCTTT; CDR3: CASSRTGTYTMNTEAFF
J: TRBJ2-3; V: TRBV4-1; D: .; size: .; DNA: TGCGCCAGCAGCCAAAGTGGGACCCTTTCGATTAGCACAGATACGCAGTATTTT; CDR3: CASSQSGTLSISTDTQYF
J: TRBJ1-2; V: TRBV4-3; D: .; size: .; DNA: TGCGCCAGCAGCCAAGATCGCGGGTTTTATGGCTACACCTTC; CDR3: CASSQDRGFYGYTF
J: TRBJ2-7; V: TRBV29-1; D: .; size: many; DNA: TGCAGCGCCGGGACATTAGTACGCGAGCAGTACTTC; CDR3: CSAGTLVREQYF
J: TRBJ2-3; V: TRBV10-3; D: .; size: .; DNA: TGTGCCATCAGCGTAGACAGTGTGACGCAGTATTTT; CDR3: CAISVDSVTQYF
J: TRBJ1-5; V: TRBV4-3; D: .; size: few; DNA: TGCGCCAGCAGCCAAGTCTTCAGGGATAGCAATCAGCCCCAGCATTTT; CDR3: CASSQVFRDSNQPQHF
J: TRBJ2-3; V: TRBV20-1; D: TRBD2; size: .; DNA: TGCAGTGCTAGCGCGGCGGGAGGGACAGATACGCAGTATTTT; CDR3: CSASAAGGTDTQYF
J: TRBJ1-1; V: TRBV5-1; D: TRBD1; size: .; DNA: TGCGCCAGCAGCTCCGGGACAGGTAGCCCCCCGGCTTTCTTT; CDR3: CASSSGTGSPPAFF
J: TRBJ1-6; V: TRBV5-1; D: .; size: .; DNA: TGCGCCAGCAGCAAGGGTGGGGTTTTCTATAATTCACCCCTCCACTTT; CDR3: CASSKGGVFYNSPLHF
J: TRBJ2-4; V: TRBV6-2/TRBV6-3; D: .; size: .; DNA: TGTGCCAGCAGTTACGAGGGCCCGAACATTCAGTACTTC; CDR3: CASSYEGPNIQYF
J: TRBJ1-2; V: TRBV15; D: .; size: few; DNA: TGTGCCACCAGCAGACCTTACCCTAGGGGGGCGCCTAACTATGGCTACACCTTC; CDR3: CATSRPYPRGAPNYGYTF
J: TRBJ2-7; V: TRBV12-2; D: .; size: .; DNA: TGTGCAAGTCGCTTAGAGGGACACTTCTCCTACGAGCAGTACTTC; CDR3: CASRLEGHFSYEQYF
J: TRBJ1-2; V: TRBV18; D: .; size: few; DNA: TGTGCCAGCTCACCGGACAGTTTAGGCTACACCTTC; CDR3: CASSPDSLGYTF
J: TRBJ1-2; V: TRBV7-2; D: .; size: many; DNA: TGTGCCAGCAGCTTAGGTTTAGTGAGGGGCAAAGATGGCTACACCTTC; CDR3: CASSLGLVRGKDGYTF
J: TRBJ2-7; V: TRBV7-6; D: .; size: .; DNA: TGTGCCAGCAGCGCCGGTTTTGGTGTCGACGAGCAGTACTTC; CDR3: CASSAGFGVDEQYF
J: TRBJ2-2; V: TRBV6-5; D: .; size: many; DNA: TGTGCCAGCAGTTACTCGATCCCCGGGGAGCTGTTTTTT; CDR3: CASSYSIPGELFF
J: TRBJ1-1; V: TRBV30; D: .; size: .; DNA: TGTGCCTGGACCCCCCGGGGGAACACTGAAGCTTTCTTT; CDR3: CAWTPRGNTEAFF
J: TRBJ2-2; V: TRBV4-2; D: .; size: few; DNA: TGTGCCAGCGGACACAATAGTAACACCGGGGAGCTGTTTTTT; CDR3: CASGHNSNTGELFF
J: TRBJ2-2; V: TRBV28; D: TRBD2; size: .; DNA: TGTGCCAGCACCGGACTAGCGGGGACCGGGGAGCTGTTTTTT; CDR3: CASTGLAGTGELFF
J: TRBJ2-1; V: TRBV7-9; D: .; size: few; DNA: TGTGCCAGCAGCCCCTCGGGGCTACTTGCAAGCAATGAGCAGTTCTTC; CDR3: CASSPSGLLASNEQFF
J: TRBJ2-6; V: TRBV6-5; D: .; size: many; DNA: TGTGCCAGCAGTTACTTTATCACTTCTGGGGCCAACGTCCTGACTTTC; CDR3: CASSYFITSGANVLTF
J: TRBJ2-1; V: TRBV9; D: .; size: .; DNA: TGTGCCAGCAGCGAAACATTTTACAATGAGCAGTTCTTC; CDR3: CASSETFYNEQFF
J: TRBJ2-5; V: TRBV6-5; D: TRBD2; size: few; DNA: TGTGCCAGCAGTTACACGCTAGCGGGAGGGCCAGGCGAGACCCAGTACTTC; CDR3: CASSYTLAGGPGETQYF
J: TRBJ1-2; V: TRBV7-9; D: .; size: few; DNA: TGTGCCAGCAGTTCGGGGGGACCGTTATATGGCTACACCTTC; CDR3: CASSSGGPLYGYTF
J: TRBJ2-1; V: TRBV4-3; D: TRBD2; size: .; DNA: TGCGCCAGCAGCCAAGGGCTAGCGGGAGTTGAATTCTTC; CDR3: CASSQGLAGVEFF
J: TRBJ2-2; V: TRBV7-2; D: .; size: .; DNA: TGTGCCAGCAGCACCGGGGCAGGGTGGACCGGGGAGCTGTTTTTT; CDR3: CASSTGAGWTGELFF
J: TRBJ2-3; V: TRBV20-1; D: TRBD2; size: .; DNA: TGCAGTGCCCTCCGGGGGGGTCCAGATACGCAGTATTTT; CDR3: CSALRGGPDTQYF
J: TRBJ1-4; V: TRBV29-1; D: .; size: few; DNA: TGCAGCGTAAGACAGGCTGAAGTTAATGAAAAACTGTTTTTT; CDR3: CSVRQAEVNEKLFF
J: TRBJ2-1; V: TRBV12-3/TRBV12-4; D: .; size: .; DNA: TGTGCCAGCAGTTCAGAAGACCCGAGAAACAATGAGCAGTTCTTC; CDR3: CASSSEDPRNNEQFF
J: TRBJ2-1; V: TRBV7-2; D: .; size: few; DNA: TGTGCCAGCAGCTTGCTTAGGAGTGACCACAATGAGCAGTTCTTC; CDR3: CASSLLRSDHNEQFF
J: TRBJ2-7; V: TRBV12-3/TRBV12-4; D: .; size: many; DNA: TGTGCCAGCAGTTTAGCGCTACAGCATGCCTACGCGGGGCAGTACTTC; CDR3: CASSLALQHAYAGQYF
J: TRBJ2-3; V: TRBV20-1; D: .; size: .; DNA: TGCAGTGCGGCATACGGGACACCATCACCAGATACGCAGTATTTT; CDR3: CSAAYGTPSPDTQYF
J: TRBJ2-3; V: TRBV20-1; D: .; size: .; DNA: TGCAGTGCTCGAAGGGTGGTGAACACAGATACGCAGTATTTT; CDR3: CSARRVVNTDTQYF
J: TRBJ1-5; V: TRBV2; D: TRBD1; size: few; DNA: TGTGCCAGCAGTGAAGGTGCGACAGGGAGTGGTCAGCCCCAGCATTTT; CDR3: CASSEGATGSGQPQHF
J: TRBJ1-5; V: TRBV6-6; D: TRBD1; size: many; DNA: TGTGCCAGCAGTCAGGGGGTTCCTCAGCCCCAGCATTTT; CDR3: CASSQGVPQPQHF
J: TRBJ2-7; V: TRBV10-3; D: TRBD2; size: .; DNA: TGTGCCATCAGCCCCGGGACTAGCGGGATCGAGCAGTACTTC; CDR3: CAISPGTSGIEQYF
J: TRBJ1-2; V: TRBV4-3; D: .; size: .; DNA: TGCGCCAGCAGCCAAGATGGACAGAGTTATGGCTACACCTTC; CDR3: CASSQDGQSYGYTF
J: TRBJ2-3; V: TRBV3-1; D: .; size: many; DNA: TGTGCCAGCAGCCAAGGTTTGGCTCTCCTGGCGGATACGCAGTATTTT; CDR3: CASSQGLALLADTQYF
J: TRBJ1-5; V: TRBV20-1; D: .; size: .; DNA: TGCAGTGCTAGAGATTTAATGTTGGGGAGCAATCAGCCCCAGCATTTT; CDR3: CSARDLMLGSNQPQHF
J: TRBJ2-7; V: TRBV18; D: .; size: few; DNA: TGTGCCAGCTCACCGGGTCGGGTGTACGAGCAGTACTTC; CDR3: CASSPGRVYEQYF
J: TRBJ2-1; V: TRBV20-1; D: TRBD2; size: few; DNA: TGCAGTGCTAGAGCCAGCGGGAGGTCCAATGAGCAGTTCTTC; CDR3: CSARASGRSNEQFF
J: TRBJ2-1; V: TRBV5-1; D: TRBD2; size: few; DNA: TGCGCCAGCAGCTTGGCCTCGATAGGACTAGCGGGTAATGAGCAGTTCTTC; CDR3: CASSLASIGLAGNEQFF
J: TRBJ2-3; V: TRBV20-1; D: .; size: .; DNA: TGCAGTGCCTTTATGGGGGGTCTGAGAGATACGCAGTATTTT; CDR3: CSAFMGGLRDTQYF
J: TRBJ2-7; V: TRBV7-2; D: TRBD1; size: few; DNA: TGTGCCAGCAGCTCAAGGACAGGGGGTTACTACGAGCAGTACTTC; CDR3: CASSSRTGGYYEQYF
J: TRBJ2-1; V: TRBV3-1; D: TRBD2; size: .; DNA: TGTGCCAGCAGCACACGACTAGCGGGAGGTCTCTACAATGAGAAGTTCTTC; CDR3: CASSTRLAGGLYNEKFF
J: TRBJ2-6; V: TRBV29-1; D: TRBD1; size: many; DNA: TGCAGCGCTGGACAGGGCAACAATGGGGCCAACGTCCTGACTTTC; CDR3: CSAGQGNNGANVLTF
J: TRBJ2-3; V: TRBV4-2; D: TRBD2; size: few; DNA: TGTGCCAGCAGCCATGCCCTCGGGGCGGGGGAAGGGGCAGATACGCAGTATTTT; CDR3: CASSHALGAGEGADTQYF
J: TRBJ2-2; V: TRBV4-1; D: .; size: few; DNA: TGCGCCAGCAGCCTGGCAGGGGTGGACACCGGGGAGCTGTTTTTT; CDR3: CASSLAGVDTGELFF
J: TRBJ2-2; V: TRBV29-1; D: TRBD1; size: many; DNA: TGCAGCGTTGAAGATCAAGGACAGGGGAGCACCGGGGAGCTGTTTTTT; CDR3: CSVEDQGQGSTGELFF
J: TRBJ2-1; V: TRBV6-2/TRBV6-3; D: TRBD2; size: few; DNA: TGTGCCAGCAGACTTGGACTAGCGGGTGATGAGCAGTTCTTC; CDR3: CASRLGLAGDEQFF
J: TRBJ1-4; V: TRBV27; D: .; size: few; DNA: TGTGCCAGCAGTTCCTCGGGATGGCGTAATGAAAAACTGTTTTTT; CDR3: CASSSSGWRNEKLFF
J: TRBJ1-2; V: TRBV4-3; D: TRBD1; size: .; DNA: TGCGCCAGCAGCCTAAGGACAGGTTCTAACTATGGCTACACCTTC; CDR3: CASSLRTGSNYGYTF
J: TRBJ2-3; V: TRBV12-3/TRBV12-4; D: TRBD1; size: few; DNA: TGTGCCAGCAGTTTACCCTCGATGGGGGGACAGGAGGGAGATACGCAGTATTTT; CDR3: CASSLPSMGGQEGDTQYF
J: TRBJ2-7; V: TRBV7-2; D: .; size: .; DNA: TGTGCCAGCATCAAGCGACCGGGACACTTCTACGAGCAGTACTTC; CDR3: CASIKRPGHFYEQYF
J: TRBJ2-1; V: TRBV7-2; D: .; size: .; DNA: TGTGCCAGCAGCTCCCTAGGGGCGCATGAGCAGTTCTTC; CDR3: CASSSLGAHEQFF
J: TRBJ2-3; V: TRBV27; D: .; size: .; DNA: TGTGCCAGCAGTCCGCTGACCTTACGCACAGATACGCAGTATTTT; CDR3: CASSPLTLRTDTQYF
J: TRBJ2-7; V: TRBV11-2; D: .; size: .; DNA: TGTGCCAGCAGCCCCTTAAAAGAGGGGAGAAAATACGAGCAGTACTTC; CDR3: CASSPLKEGRKYEQYF
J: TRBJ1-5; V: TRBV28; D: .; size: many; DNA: TGTGCCAGCAGTTCCGGACAGTTATATAGCAATCAGCCCCAGCATTTT; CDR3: CASSSGQLYSNQPQHF